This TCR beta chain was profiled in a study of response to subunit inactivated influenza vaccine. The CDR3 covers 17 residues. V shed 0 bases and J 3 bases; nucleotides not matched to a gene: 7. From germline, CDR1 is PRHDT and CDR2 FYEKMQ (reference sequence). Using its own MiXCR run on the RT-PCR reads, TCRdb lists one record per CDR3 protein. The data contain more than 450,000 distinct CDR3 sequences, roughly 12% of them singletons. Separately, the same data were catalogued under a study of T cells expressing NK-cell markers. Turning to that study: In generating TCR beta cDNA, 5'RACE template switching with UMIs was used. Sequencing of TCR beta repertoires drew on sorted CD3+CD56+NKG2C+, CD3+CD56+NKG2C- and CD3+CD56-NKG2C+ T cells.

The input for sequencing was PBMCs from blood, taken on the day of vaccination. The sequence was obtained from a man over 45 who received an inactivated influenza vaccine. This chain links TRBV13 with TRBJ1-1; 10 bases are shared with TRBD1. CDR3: CASSLGLTGTGDTEAFF. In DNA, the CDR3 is TGTGCCAGCAGCTTAGGCCTAACCGGGACAGGGGACACTGAAGCTTTCTTT.